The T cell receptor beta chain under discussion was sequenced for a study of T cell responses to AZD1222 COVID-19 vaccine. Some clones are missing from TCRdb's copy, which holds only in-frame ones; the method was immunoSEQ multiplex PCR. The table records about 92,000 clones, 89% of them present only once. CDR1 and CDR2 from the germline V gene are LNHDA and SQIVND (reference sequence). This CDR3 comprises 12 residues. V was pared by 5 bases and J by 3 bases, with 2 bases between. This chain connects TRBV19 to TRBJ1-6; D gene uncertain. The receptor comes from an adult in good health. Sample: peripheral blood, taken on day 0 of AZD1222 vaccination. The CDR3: CASSLYNSPLHF. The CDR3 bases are TGTGCCAGTAGTCTCTATAATTCACCCCTCCACTTT.